This TCR beta chain was obtained from a study of blood T cell repertoires in COVID-19. Profiled with immunoSEQ multiplex PCR; TCRdb holds only in-frame clones, not every one. The sample shows about 400,000 clones, around 88% of them seen only once. The CDR3 runs to 11 residues. Germline values: CDR1 MNHEY, CDR2 SVGAGI. V gave up 6 bases and J gave up 4 bases, with 6 bases separating them. The V and J genes are TRBV6-5 and TRBJ2-5; D is uncertain. Sequenced material: peripheral blood. The TCR sequence derives from a woman aged 25 to 39 with acute or convalescent COVID-19. The CDR3 nucleotides are TGTGCCAGCAGGGCTTTAGAGACCCAGTACTTC. This encodes CASRALETQYF.